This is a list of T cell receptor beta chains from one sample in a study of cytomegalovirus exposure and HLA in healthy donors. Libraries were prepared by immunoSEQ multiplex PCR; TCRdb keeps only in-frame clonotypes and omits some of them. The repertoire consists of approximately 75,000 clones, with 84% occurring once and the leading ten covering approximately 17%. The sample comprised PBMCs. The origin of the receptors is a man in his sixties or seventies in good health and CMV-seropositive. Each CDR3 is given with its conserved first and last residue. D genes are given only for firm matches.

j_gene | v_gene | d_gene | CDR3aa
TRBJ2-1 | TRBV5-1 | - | CASSLAEEGNEQFF
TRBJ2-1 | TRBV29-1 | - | CSVVQGTTYNEQFF
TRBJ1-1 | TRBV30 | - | CAWSGFGQTMNTEAFF
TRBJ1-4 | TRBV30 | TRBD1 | CAWRQGEVEKLFF
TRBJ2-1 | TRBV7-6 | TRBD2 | CASSPRLAGVNNEQFF
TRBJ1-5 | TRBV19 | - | CASSPGGWGNQPQHF
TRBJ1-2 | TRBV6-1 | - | CATETVPYGYTF
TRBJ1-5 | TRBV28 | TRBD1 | CASSLRQGASNQPQHF
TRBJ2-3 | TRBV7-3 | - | CASSPQGDTQYF
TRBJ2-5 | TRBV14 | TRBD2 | CASSPGLAGGWGGTQYF
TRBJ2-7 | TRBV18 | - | CASSPHGVEQYF
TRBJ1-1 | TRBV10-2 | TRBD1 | CASRDGQGGSEAFF
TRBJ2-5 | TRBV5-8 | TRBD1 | CASSGTARETQYF
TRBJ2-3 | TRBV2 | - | CASSGRLSTDTQYF
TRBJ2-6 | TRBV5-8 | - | CASSLGGLRASVLTF
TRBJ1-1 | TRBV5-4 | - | CASSSGQRNTEAFF
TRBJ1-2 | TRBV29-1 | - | CSVENRRSYGYTF
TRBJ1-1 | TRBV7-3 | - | CASSPINEGSTEAFF